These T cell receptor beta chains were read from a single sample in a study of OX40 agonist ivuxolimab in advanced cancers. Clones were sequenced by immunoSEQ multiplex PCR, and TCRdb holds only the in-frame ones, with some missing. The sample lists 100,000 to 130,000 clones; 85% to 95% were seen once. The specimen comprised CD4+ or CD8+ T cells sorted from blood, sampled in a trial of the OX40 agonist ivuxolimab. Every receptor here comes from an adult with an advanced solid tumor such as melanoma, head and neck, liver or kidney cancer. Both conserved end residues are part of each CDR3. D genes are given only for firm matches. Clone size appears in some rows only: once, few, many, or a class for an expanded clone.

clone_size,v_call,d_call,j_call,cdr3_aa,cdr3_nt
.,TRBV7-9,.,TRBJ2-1,CASSSLGIYNEQFF,TGTGCCAGCAGCTCCCTGGGTATTTACAATGAGCAGTTCTTC
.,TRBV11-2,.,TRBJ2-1,CASSPRHNEQFF,TGTGCCAGCAGCCCCCGCCACAATGAGCAGTTCTTC
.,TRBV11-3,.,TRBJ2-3,CASTNRFSRQGTQYF,TGTGCCAGCACCAATAGATTTAGTAGGCAGGGTACGCAGTATTTT
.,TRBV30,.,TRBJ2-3,CAWSVMGASTDTQYF,TGTGCCTGGAGTGTAATGGGAGCTTCGACAGATACGCAGTATTTT
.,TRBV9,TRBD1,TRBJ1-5,CASSVGGGSGQPQHF,TGTGCCAGCAGCGTAGGAGGGGGCAGCGGTCAGCCCCAGCATTTT
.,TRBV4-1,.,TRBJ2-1,CASSQVKERLGGSSSGEQFF,TGCGCCAGCAGCCAAGTGAAGGAGAGACTAGGAGGGTCTAGTTCAGGTGAGCAGTTCTTC
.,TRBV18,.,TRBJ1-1,CANRQAMNTEAFF,TGTGCCAATCGACAGGCAATGAACACTGAAGCTTTCTTT
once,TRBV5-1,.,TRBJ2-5,CASSEKRITLSETQYF,TGCGCCAGCAGCGAGAAGCGGATTACCTTATCGGAGACCCAGTACTTC
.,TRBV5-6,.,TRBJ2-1,CASSLMGRQFF,TGTGCCAGCAGCTTGATGGGACGGCAGTTCTTC
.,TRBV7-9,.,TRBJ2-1,CASSLGTSLGNEQFF,TGTGCCAGCAGCTTAGGTACCAGCCTGGGGAATGAGCAGTTCTTC
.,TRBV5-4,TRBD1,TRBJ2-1,CASSRVAGQGAHEQFF,TGTGCCAGCAGTCGAGTGGCCGGACAGGGTGCCCATGAGCAGTTCTTC
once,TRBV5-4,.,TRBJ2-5,CASSLGGGERETQYF,TGTGCCAGCAGCTTGGGAGGGGGAGAGCGGGAGACCCAGTACTTC
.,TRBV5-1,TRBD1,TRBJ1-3,CASSLPDREGNTIYF,TGCGCCAGCAGCTTGCCCGACAGGGAGGGAAACACCATATATTTT
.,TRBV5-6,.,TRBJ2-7,CASSELGVQYEQYF,TGTGCCAGCAGCGAACTCGGTGTACAGTACGAGCAGTACTTC
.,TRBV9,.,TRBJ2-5,CASSVGHTANRETQYF,TGTGCCAGCAGCGTAGGTCACACAGCGAATCGAGAGACCCAGTACTTC
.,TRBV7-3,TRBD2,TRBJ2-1,CASSQTGLASNEQFF,TGTGCCAGCAGTCAAACGGGACTAGCGAGTAATGAGCAGTTCTTC
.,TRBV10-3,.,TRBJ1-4,CAISESATNEKLFF,TGTGCCATCAGTGAGTCAGCAACTAATGAAAAACTGTTTTTT
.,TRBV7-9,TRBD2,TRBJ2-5,CASSFTGLAGQETQYF,TGTGCCAGCAGCTTCACCGGACTAGCGGGTCAAGAGACCCAGTACTTC
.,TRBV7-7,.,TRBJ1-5,CASSFVMPSAQPQHF,TGTGCTAGCAGCTTTGTAATGCCCTCCGCTCAGCCCCAGCATTTT
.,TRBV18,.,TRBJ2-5,CASSPFFQETQYF,TGTGCCAGCTCACCATTTTTCCAAGAGACCCAGTACTTC
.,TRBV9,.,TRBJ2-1,CASSPTGDLYNEQFF,TGTGCCAGCAGCCCTACAGGTGACCTTTACAATGAGCAGTTCTTC
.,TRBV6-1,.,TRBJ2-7,CASSEGIGTYYEQYF,TGTGCCAGCAGTGAAGGGATCGGGACATACTACGAGCAGTACTTC
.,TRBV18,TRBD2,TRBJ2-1,CASSYGTSGSNEQFF,TGTGCCAGCTCGTACGGGACTAGCGGGAGTAATGAGCAGTTCTTC
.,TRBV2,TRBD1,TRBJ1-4,CASGRQGATNEKLFF,TGTGCCAGCGGCAGACAGGGGGCAACTAATGAAAAACTGTTTTTT
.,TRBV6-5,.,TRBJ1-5,CASTEGVQPQHF,TGTGCCAGCACCGAGGGGGTTCAGCCCCAGCATTTT
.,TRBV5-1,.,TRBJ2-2,CASSLTTNTGELFF,TGCGCCAGCAGCCTGACTACTAACACCGGGGAGCTGTTTTTT
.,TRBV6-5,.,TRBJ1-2,CGTTSRVNYGYTF,TGCGGCACCACATCCCGGGTGAACTATGGCTACACCTTC
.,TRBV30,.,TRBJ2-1,CAWGPDTGTYNEQFF,TGTGCCTGGGGCCCCGATACGGGGACCTACAATGAGCAGTTCTTC
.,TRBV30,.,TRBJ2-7,CAWGPGDEQYF,TGTGCCTGGGGTCCAGGGGACGAGCAGTACTTC
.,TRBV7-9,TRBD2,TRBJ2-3,CASSAGLAGVVRGTDTQYF,TGTGCCAGCAGCGCGGGACTAGCGGGAGTGGTTCGGGGCACAGATACGCAGTATTTT
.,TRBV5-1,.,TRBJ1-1,CASSYVFDREAFF,TGCGCCAGCAGCTACGTGTTTGACAGGGAAGCTTTCTTT
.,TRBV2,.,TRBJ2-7,CASSDGTSRTIYEQYF,TGTGCCAGCAGTGATGGGACTTCCCGGACGATCTACGAGCAGTACTTC
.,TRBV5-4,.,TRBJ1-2,CASSLEWSYGYTF,TGTGCCAGCAGCTTGGAATGGTCCTATGGCTACACCTTC
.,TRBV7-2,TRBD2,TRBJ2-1,CASSLLTSGGTYNEQFF,TGTGCCAGCAGCTTACTGACTAGCGGGGGGACATACAATGAGCAGTTCTTC
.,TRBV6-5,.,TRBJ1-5,CASRSIGQPQHF,TGTGCCAGCAGGTCTATAGGTCAGCCCCAGCATTTT
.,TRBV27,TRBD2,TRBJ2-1,CAIGTSGSNEQFF,TGTGCCATCGGGACTAGCGGGAGCAATGAGCAGTTCTTC
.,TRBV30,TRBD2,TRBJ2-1,CAWGGLAGRDEQFF,TGTGCCTGGGGGGGGCTAGCGGGTCGGGATGAGCAGTTCTTC
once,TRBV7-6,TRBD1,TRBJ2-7,CASSRTPQGQGDYEQYF,TGTGCCAGCAGCCGAACACCACAGGGACAGGGTGACTACGAGCAGTACTTC
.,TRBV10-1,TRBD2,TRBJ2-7,CASSPSGTYEQYF,TGCGCCAGCAGTCCTAGCGGGACCTACGAGCAGTACTTC
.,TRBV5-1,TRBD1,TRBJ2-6,CARTGQGSWSGANVLTF,TGCGCCAGAACCGGACAGGGGTCATGGTCTGGGGCCAACGTCCTGACTTTC
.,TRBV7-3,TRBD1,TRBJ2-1,CASSQDRGYNEQFF,TGTGCCAGCAGCCAAGACAGGGGGTACAATGAGCAGTTCTTC
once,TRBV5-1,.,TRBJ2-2,CASSGSGAPNTGELFF,TGCGCCAGCAGTGGCTCGGGAGCGCCAAACACCGGGGAGCTGTTTTTT
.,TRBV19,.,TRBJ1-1,CASQPRTRNTEAFF,TGTGCCAGTCAACCACGTACACGGAACACTGAAGCTTTCTTT